Shown below are 7 T cell receptor beta chains from a single sample sequenced in a study of blood T cell repertoires in COVID-19. The table came from immunoSEQ multiplex PCR; TCRdb's copy has only in-frame clones and leaves some out. The sample has roughly 210,000 clones, around 86% seen once. The sequenced material came from PBMCs or T cells enriched from blood (not recorded which). Source of these receptors: a man younger than 45 in a cohort exposed to, infected with or recovered from COVID-19 (not recorded which).

CDR3 nucleotides: TGTGCCAGCCCCCCGACCCCAGGGCCCAACGAGCAGTACTTC. Residues: CASPPTPGPNEQYF. The chain links TRBV7-8 to TRBJ2-7; maybe TRBD1 (5 bases). V was cut by 8 bases and J by 5 bases, with 19 bases left in between. The CDR3 contains 14 residues. Germline CDR1 reads SGHVS; CDR2 reads FQNEAQ.

The chain joins TRBV27 to TRBJ2-3; no firm D call. There are 13 residues in the CDR3. CDR1 and CDR2 (germline): MNHEY, SMNVEV (reference sequence). V lost 3 bases, J lost 7 bases, and 11 bases lay in between. The CDR3 reads CASSFGPVNTQYF. The CDR3 nucleotides read TGTGCCAGCAGTTTTGGCCCCGTCAATACGCAGTATTTT.

The chain has TRBV19 and TRBJ1-2; the match to TRBD1 covers 9 bases. V lost 5 bases, J lost 3 bases, and 4 bases stayed unmatched. Looked up from germline, CDR1 is LNHDA and CDR2 is SQIVND (reference sequence). CDR3 length: 14 residues. CDR3: CASSYRGRDYGYTF. CDR3 DNA: TGTGCCAGTAGTTACAGGGGGCGCGACTATGGCTACACCTTC.

The rearrangement joins TRBV7-6 to TRBJ2-7; D may be TRBD1 (6 bases). V was cut by 6 bases and J by 2 bases, with 17 bases left in between. Germline V gene sequence: CDR1 SGHVS, CDR2 FNYEAQ. The CDR3 has 15 residues. This chain's CDR3 is CASSPGASQTYEQYF. The DNA of the CDR3 is TGTGCCAGCAGTCCAGGGGCTAGCCAAACCTACGAGCAGTACTTC.

This chain uses TRBV5-1 with TRBJ2-5; the match to TRBD1 covers 8 bases. The CDR3 length is 15 residues. The V gene's germline CDR1 is SGHRS and CDR2 YFSETQ. The ends lost 2 bases at V and 4 bases at J; junction bases unmatched: 7. CDR3 amino acids: CASSLMTGTGETQYF. For the CDR3, the DNA is TGCGCCAGCAGCTTAATGACAGGGACAGGAGAGACCCAGTACTTC. Full variable domain (remainder filled in from reference TRBV5-1 and TRBJ2-5): KAGVTQTPRYLIKTRGQQVTLSCSPISGHRSVSWYQQTPGQGLQFLFEYFSETQRNKGNFPGRFSGRQFSNSRSEMNVSTLELGDSALYLCASSLMTGTGETQYFGPGTRLLVL.

The chain employs TRBV5-4 and TRBJ2-7; 9 bases agree with TRBD1. This CDR3 has 16 residues. The ends lost 3 bases at V and 1 base at J; junction bases unmatched: 8. Germline V gives CDR1 SGHNT, CDR2 YYREEE (reference sequence). This CDR3 reads CASSSYGQGISYEQYF. CDR3 coding DNA: TGTGCCAGCAGCTCCTACGGACAGGGGATATCCTACGAGCAGTACTTC.

The chain links TRBV5-1 to TRBJ1-4; 10 nucleotides match TRBD1. Germline-derived CDR1 and CDR2 are SGHRS and YFSETQ. The CDR3 covers 15 residues. J was trimmed by 7 bases and V by 0 bases; bases with no gene match: 3. CDR3 in amino acids: CASSLGQGAIEKLFF. In DNA form, the CDR3 reads TGCGCCAGCAGCTTGGGACAGGGGGCTATTGAAAAACTGTTTTTT. Using reference TRBV5-1 and TRBJ1-4 for the parts outside the CDR3, the full variable domain is KAGVTQTPRYLIKTRGQQVTLSCSPISGHRSVSWYQQTPGQGLQFLFEYFSETQRNKGNFPGRFSGRQFSNSRSEMNVSTLELGDSALYLCASSLGQGAIEKLFFGSGTQLSVL.